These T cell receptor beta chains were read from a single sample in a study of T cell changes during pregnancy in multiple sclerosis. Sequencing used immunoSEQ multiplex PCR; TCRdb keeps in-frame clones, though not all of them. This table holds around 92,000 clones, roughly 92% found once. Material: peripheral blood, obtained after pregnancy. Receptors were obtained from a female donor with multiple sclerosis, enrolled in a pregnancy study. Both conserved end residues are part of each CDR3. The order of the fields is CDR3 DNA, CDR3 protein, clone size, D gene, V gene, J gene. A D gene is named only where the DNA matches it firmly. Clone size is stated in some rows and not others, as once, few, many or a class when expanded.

DNA: TGCGCCAGCAGCCAAGATTCGGTGAAAGGGAGGAAGTACGAGCAGTACTTC
CDR3: CASSQDSVKGRKYEQYF
size: NA
D: NA
V: TRBV4-1
J: TRBJ2-7

DNA: TGTGCCAGCAGCACGGGGAGGGCAGATTTTTCCGGGGAGCTGTTTTTT
CDR3: CASSTGRADFSGELFF
size: NA
D: NA
V: TRBV21-1
J: TRBJ2-2

DNA: TGTGCCAGCAGCGCTAGCGGGAGGAGCACAGATACGCAGTATTTT
CDR3: CASSASGRSTDTQYF
size: NA
D: TRBD2
V: TRBV7-2
J: TRBJ2-3

DNA: TGTGCCAGTAGTATAATCGGAGGGGCGGCAGATACGCAGTATTTT
CDR3: CASSIIGGAADTQYF
size: NA
D: NA
V: TRBV19
J: TRBJ2-3

DNA: TGTGCCAGCAGCGTAGCCGGGACAGGGGAATACGAGCAGTACTTC
CDR3: CASSVAGTGEYEQYF
size: NA
D: TRBD1
V: TRBV9
J: TRBJ2-7

DNA: TGCAGCGTGGGGACAGGGAGCACTGAAGCTTTCTTT
CDR3: CSVGTGSTEAFF
size: NA
D: TRBD1
V: TRBV29-1
J: TRBJ1-1

DNA: TGTGCCAGCACCTTGCGGGGGACCTTCACAGATACGCAGTATTTT
CDR3: CASTLRGTFTDTQYF
size: NA
D: TRBD2
V: TRBV7-9
J: TRBJ2-3

DNA: TGTGCCAGTAGATCGACAGGGGGCTACAATGAGCAGTTCTTC
CDR3: CASRSTGGYNEQFF
size: NA
D: TRBD1
V: TRBV19
J: TRBJ2-1

DNA: TGCAGCGTTGCACCGGACAGCTTAGAAGACACCATATATTTT
CDR3: CSVAPDSLEDTIYF
size: once
D: NA
V: TRBV29-1
J: TRBJ1-3

DNA: TGTGCCAGCAGCCCAGGACAGGGAGGTGGCTACACCTTC
CDR3: CASSPGQGGGYTF
size: NA
D: TRBD1
V: TRBV14
J: TRBJ1-2

DNA: TGTGCCAGCAGTTTAGGACTAGCGGGAGGCTTTTACGAGCAGTACTTC
CDR3: CASSLGLAGGFYEQYF
size: NA
D: TRBD2
V: TRBV2
J: TRBJ2-7

DNA: TGTGCCAGCAGCACTCCTGGGGGGTCCAATGAGCAGTTCTTC
CDR3: CASSTPGGSNEQFF
size: NA
D: NA
V: TRBV7-9
J: TRBJ2-1

DNA: TGCAGCGCCCTAGGGGGCTACGAGCAGTACTTC
CDR3: CSALGGYEQYF
size: once
D: NA
V: TRBV29-1
J: TRBJ2-7

DNA: TGTGCCAGCAGCCCTATACCTAACGGGACACCGTCGGCTAACTATGGCTACACCTTC
CDR3: CASSPIPNGTPSANYGYTF
size: NA
D: NA
V: TRBV5-4
J: TRBJ1-2